Presented here are 13 T cell receptor beta chains from one specimen sequenced in a study of STAT3 mutations in large granular lymphocyte leukemia. General study findings and limits: At least one immunodominant TCR beta clonotype appeared in every T-cell large granular lymphocyte leukemia patient.

These receptors have no identified antigens. Assay: immunoSEQ multiplex PCR; the TCRdb copy retains only in-frame clones and omits some. This sample yields some 9,100 clones, of which under 95% are seen a single time; 66% belongs to the top ten. Source material: peripheral blood mononuclear cells. The receptor set was obtained from a man aged 55 to 69 with T-cell large granular lymphocyte leukemia. Some clones in this sample may be carry-over from other donors' samples.

The chain recombines TRBV5-1 with TRBJ1-6, with D uncertain. The CDR3 has 16 amino acids. The V gene lost 0 bases and the J gene lost 6 bases, with 13 bases spanning the gap. Germline CDR1 SGHRS, CDR2 YFSETQ. The CDR3 DNA reads TGCGCCAGCAGCTTGGGGCAGCCAGACCGTAATTCACCCCTCCACTTT. This gives the protein CASSLGQPDRNSPLHF.

The chain's CDR3 is CASRALAASFTGELFF. The CDR3 DNA reads as TGTGCCAGTAGGGCTCTAGCGGCCTCCTTCACCGGGGAGCTGTTTTTT. V usage is TRBV19 and J usage is TRBJ2-2, with 7 positions matching TRBD2. J lost 4 bases, V lost 6 bases, and 11 bases had no gene match. The germline V gene has CDR1 LNHDA and CDR2 SQIVND (reference sequence). The CDR3 is 16 amino acids. The complete variable domain, with remaining parts taken from reference TRBV19 and TRBJ2-2, reads DGGITQSPKYLFRKEGQNVTLSCEQNLNHDAMYWYRQDPGQGLRLIYYSQIVNDFQKGDIAEGYSVSREKKESFPLTVTSAQKNPTAFYLCASRALAASFTGELFFGEGSRLTVL.

The gene calls are TRBV4-1 and TRBJ2-2; no firm D call. Deletions cut 2 bases from V and 7 bases from J, with 11 bases between. Per the germline V gene, CDR1 is MGHRA and CDR2 is YSYEKL. The CDR3 runs 14 residues. The CDR3 DNA reads as TGCGCCAGCAGCCAACCTTTTTGGGGCGGGGAGCTGTTTTTT. The encoded protein is CASSQPFWGGELFF.

The chain combines TRBV5-5 with TRBJ1-2; D unclear. The CDR3 is 15 residues long. V was shortened by 4 bases and J by 5 bases, with 18 bases between the two germline ends. Germline CDR1 and CDR2: SGHKS and YYEKEE (reference sequence). The CDR3 DNA reads as TGTGCCAGCAGCCGAGAGAGGACGACGTATTATGGCTACACCTTC. Translated: CASSRERTTYYGYTF.

The chain links TRBV9 to TRBJ2-7, with D maybe TRBD2 (5 bases). Germline values: CDR1 SGDLS, CDR2 YYNGEE. This CDR3 is built from 15 residues. V lost 0 bases, J lost 0 bases, and 10 bases lay in between. This CDR3 is CASSVDGAVSYEQYF. The CDR3 bases are TGTGCCAGCAGCGTAGATGGAGCGGTCTCCTACGAGCAGTACTTC. Full variable domain (rest looked up from reference TRBV9 and TRBJ2-7): DSGVTQTPKHLITATGQRVTLRCSPRSGDLSVYWYQQSLDQGLQFLIQYYNGEERAKGNILERFSAQQFPDLHSELNLSSLELGDSALYFCASSVDGAVSYEQYFGPGTRLTVT.

The V call is TRBV29-1, the J call TRBJ1-2; 9 bases map to TRBD1. Unmatched junction bases numbered 7, after V lost 4 bases and J lost 7 bases. The length of the CDR3 is 13 residues. Germline V gives CDR1 SQVTM, CDR2 ANQGSEA. Written as DNA, the CDR3 is TGCAGCGTTGCCCAGGACAGGGGCGGTGGCTACACCTTC. Its translation: CSVAQDRGGGYTF.

The chain couples TRBV28 to TRBJ1-4, with 7 nucleotides matching TRBD1. The CDR3 spans 15 residues. With V trimmed by 5 bases and J by 4 bases, 7 bases remained unmatched. CDR1 is MDHEN and CDR2 is SYDVKM in the germline V gene. The CDR3 region has the DNA TGTGCCAGCAGTCCCCAGGGGGTTTTTAATGAAAAACTGTTTTTT. It specifies CASSPQGVFNEKLFF.

The genes are TRBV4-3 and TRBJ1-1; D not certain. CDR3 length equals 16 residues. Trimming stripped 0 bases from V and 3 bases from J, with 14 bases between. Germline CDR1 is LGHNA and CDR2 is YSLEER. The CDR3 nucleotides read TGCGCCAGCAGCCAAGATTGGTTAGCGAAAGACACTGAAGCTTTCTTT. Encoded protein: CASSQDWLAKDTEAFF.

The chain uses TRBV5-1 and TRBJ1-2; possibly TRBD1 for D (6 bases). The V gene's germline CDR1 is SGHRS and CDR2 YFSETQ. Trimming took 4 bases from V and 3 from J, leaving 13 bases between them. The CDR3 sequence is 14 residues long. CDR3 residues: CASSPRGPDYGYTF. DNA of the CDR3: TGCGCCAGCAGCCCACGGGGGCCAGACTATGGCTACACCTTC.

This chain connects TRBV7-2 to TRBJ2-7, with D perhaps matching TRBD2 (6 bases). The ends were cut back, 2 bases at V and 7 bases at J, with 12 bases in the middle. Germline CDR1 reads SGHTA; CDR2 reads FQGNSA. The CDR3 is 13 residues long. CDR3 amino acids: CASSLLESGEQYF. CDR3 bases: TGTGCCAGCAGCTTACTAGAGAGCGGGGAGCAGTACTTC.

This chain joins TRBV7-8 and TRBJ1-2; tentative D call: TRBD1 (5 bases). CDR3 length equals 14 residues. CDR1 and CDR2 (germline): SGHVS, FQNEAQ. Trimming cost V 2 bases and J 4 bases, with 11 bases left between them. The CDR3 nucleotides read TGTGCCAGCAGCTTAAACCCAGGGAGCTATGGCTACACCTTC. As protein: CASSLNPGSYGYTF. Supplemented by reference TRBV7-8 and TRBJ1-2, the full variable domain reads GAGVSQSPRYKVAKRGQDVALRCDPISGHVSLFWYQQALGQGPEFLTYFQNEAQLDKSGLPSDRFFAERPEGSVSTLKIQRTQQEDSAVYLCASSLNPGSYGYTFGSGTRLTVV.

The chain is built from TRBV9 and TRBJ1-1; D not resolved. The CDR3 length is 15 residues. Germline lookup yields CDR1 SGDLS and CDR2 YYNGEE. Trimming shortened V by 3 bases and J by 1 base, and 13 bases separated the two germline ends. CDR3 sequence: CASSGTLGPNTEAFF. The CDR3 DNA reads as TGTGCCAGCAGCGGTACCCTTGGGCCGAACACTGAAGCTTTCTTT. Looking up the rest from reference TRBV9 and TRBJ1-1 gives the full variable domain: DSGVTQTPKHLITATGQRVTLRCSPRSGDLSVYWYQQSLDQGLQFLIQYYNGEERAKGNILERFSAQQFPDLHSELNLSSLELGDSALYFCASSGTLGPNTEAFFGQGTRLTVV.

This chain links TRBV18 with TRBJ1-1; 7 bases match TRBD1. V lost 5 bases to trimming and J lost 4 bases; unmatched junction nucleotides: 10. The germline gives CDR1 KGHSH, CDR2 LQKENI. The CDR3 totals 15 residues. For the CDR3, the DNA is TGTGCCAGCTCAGCCAGACAGGGTAGCGGCACTGAAGCTTTCTTT. It encodes CASSARQGSGTEAFF.